This paragraph reports one TCR beta chain. Its matching antigen is unknown. The sample is drawn from a study of T cell responses to AZD1222 COVID-19 vaccine. Study-level findings and limits: Donors were largely white British and mainly female; clonal diversity was possibly underestimated. Seropositive at baseline were only 5 to 7 AZD1222 recipients. The study found vaccine-associated CD4 TCRs spanning spike, dominant at 160-218 and 743-854. There were repertoire samples only from the period after the peak T cell response.

Sequencing was performed with immunoSEQ multiplex PCR; in TCRdb, only in-frame clones are kept and a portion is missing. This table holds roughly 120,000 clones, 85% to 95% found once. This sample comprised peripheral blood, obtained on day 0 of AZD1222 vaccination. The receptor comes from an adult in good health.

CDR3 in DNA: TGTGCCAGCAGCTCCGGGACAGGTTACGAGCAGTACTTC. Residues: CASSSGTGYEQYF. The chain joins TRBV12-3 or TRBV12-4 to TRBJ2-7; 8 bases line up with TRBD1. This CDR3 region has 13 residues. The V and J ends lost 6 bases and 4 bases, in that order; junction bases with no gene match: 5.